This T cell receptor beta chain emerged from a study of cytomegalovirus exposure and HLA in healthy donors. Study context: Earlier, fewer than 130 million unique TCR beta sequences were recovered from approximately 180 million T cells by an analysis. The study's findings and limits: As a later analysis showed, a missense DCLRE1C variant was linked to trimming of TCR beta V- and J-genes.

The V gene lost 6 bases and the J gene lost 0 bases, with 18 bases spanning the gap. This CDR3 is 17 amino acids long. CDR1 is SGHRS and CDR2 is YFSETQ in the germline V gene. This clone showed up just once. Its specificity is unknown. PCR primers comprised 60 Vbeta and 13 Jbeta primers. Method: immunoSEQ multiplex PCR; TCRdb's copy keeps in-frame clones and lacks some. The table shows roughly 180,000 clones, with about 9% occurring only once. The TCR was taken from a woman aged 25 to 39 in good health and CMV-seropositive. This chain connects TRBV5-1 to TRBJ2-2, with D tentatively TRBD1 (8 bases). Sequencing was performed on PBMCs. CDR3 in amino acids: CASNPTAGQANTGELFF. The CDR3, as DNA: TGCGCCAGCAACCCGACAGCGGGACAGGCGAACACCGGGGAGCTGTTTTTT.